The table lists the clone carrying this TCR beta chain with many counts. The target antigen is unknown. Amplification targeted TCR beta CDR3 regions from RNA transcripts. Researchers ran a first-round RT-PCR on the TCR CDR3 using the HTBI primer set. TCRdb processed the multiplex PCR reads anew with MiXCR; each CDR3 protein has one entry. This sample has approximately 370,000 distinct CDR3 sequences, with roughly 15% found just once. The entry originates in a study of T cells in Graves' hyperthyroidism and ophthalmopathy. General study points: In blood, most of the thyroid clonotypes expanded above 0.001 were also present.

Newly diagnosed hyperthyroidism, duration under 2 months, in patients aged 18 to 65. Researchers barred patients who had uncontrolled infection, other autoimmune disease, pregnancy or lactation. Blood dates from first hyperthyroidism diagnosis, before any ophthalmopathy symptoms. This CDR3 has 14 amino acids. Germline values: CDR1 DFQATT, CDR2 SNEGSKA (reference sequence). V was clipped by 4 bases and J by 2 bases, with 15 bases between them. The rearrangement joins TRBV20-1 to TRBJ2-7; D unclear. The clonotype comes from a woman younger than 45 with Graves' hyperthyroidism that later progressed to Graves' ophthalmopathy. Sequencing was carried out using blood. The CDR3 DNA reads TGCAGTGCTACTCCAGACAAGGTTCCCTACGAGCAGTACTTC. It yields the protein CSATPDKVPYEQYF.